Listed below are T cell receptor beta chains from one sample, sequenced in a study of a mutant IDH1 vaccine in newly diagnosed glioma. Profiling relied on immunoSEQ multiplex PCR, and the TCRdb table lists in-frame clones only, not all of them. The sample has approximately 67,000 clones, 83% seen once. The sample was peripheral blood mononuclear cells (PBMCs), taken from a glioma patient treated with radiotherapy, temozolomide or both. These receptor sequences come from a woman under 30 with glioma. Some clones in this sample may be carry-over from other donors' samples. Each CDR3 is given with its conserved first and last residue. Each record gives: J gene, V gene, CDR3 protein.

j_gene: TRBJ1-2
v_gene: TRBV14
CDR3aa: CASSQAGGPYGYTF

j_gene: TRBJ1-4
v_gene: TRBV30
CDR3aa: CAWRRATNEKLFF

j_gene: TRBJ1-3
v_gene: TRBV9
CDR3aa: CASSVGQDGNTIYF

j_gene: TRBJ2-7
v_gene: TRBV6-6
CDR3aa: CASSPSYEQYF

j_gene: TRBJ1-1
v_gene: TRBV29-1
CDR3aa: CSAWALTEAFF

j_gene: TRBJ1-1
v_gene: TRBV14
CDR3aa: CASSLGTVAEAFF

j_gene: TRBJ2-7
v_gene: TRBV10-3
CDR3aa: CAISPGSSYEQYF

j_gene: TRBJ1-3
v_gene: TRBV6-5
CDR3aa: CASSYEGSGNTIYF

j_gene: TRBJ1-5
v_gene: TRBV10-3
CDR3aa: CAISDTGVQPQHF

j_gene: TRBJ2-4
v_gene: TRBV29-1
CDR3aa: CSVGRDTAKNIQYF

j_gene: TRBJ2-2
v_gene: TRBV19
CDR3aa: CASSLYTGELFF

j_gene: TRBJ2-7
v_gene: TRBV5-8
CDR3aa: CASSLGLAGGYEQYF

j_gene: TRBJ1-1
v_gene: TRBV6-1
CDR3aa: CASSEKTAEAFF

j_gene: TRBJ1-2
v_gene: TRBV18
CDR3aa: CASSPSPAPYGYTF

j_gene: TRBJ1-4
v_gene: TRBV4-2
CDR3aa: CASSQPGSEKLFF

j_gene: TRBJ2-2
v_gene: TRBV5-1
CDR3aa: CASSLAGELFF

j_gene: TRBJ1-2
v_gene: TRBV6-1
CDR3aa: CASSEAGPSQGIPGYTF

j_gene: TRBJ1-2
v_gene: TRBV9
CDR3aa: CASSPGRITGINYGYTF

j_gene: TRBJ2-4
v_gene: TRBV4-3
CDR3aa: CASSQEGVRAGSPLLAKNIQYF

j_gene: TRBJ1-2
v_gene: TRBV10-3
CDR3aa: CAISQTAHSNYGYTF

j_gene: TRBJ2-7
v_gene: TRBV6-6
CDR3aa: CASSSGLSGDEQYF

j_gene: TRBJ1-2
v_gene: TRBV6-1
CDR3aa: CASSDTGRGYTF

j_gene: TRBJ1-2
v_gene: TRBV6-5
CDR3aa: CASSYGGANYGYTF

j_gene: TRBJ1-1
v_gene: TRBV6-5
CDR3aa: CASSYSGQAREAFF

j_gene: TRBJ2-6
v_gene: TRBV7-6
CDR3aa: CASSFTLGGPASGANVLTF

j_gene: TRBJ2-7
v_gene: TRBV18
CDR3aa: CASSPQGLSYEQYF

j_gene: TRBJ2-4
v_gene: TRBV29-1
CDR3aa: CSVGSTGKNIQYF

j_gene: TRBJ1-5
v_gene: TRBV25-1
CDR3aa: CASSEEPGYNQPQHF

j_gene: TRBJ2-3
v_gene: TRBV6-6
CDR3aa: CASSYSKTSEDTQYF

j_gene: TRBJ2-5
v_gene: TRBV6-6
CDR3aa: CASTPGQGEETQYF

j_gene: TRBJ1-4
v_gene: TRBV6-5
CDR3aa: CASSYSWGRGEKLFF

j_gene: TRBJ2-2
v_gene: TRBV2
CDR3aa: CASREDSGRTGELFF

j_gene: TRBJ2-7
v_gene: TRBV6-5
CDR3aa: CASSPSAESSYEQYF

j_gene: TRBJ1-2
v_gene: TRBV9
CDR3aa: CASSPTGGSPNYGYTF

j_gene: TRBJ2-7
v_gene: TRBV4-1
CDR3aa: CASSPPGTDSYEQYF

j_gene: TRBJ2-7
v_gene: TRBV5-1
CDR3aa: CASSLGGSGGYEQYF

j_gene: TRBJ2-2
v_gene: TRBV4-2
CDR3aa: CASSPAGRDTGELFF

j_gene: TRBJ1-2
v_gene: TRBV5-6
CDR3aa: CASSQATYGYTF

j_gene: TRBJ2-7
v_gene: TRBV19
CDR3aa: CASSTSAALNDYEQYF

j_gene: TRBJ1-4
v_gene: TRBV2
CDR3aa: CASSASRRNNEKLFF

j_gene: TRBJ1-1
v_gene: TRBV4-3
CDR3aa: CASSQEGTGWGTEAFF

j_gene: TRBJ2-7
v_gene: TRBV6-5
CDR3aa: CASSPDWRSYEQYF

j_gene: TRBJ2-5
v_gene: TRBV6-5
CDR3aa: CASSYGSPSETQYF

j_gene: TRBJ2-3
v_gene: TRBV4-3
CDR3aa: CASSQIGVIGDTQYF

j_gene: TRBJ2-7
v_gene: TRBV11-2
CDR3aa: CASTRGTLYEQYF

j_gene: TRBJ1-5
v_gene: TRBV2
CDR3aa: CASSDRSNQPQHF